This note documents a single T cell receptor beta chain sequence. The clone's antigen remains unknown. Per-nucleotide qualities are absent, and no much larger clonotype sits a single base away. Library construction relied on the immunoSEQ multiplex PCR assay. TCRdb obtained this table from immuneACCESS and retained in-frame rearrangements with V and J assigned. These tables miss some clones; where compared with another copy, unresolved V genes account for less than half of the shortfall, and the remainder is unexplained. The sample contains about 51,000 clones, 94% of them found a single time. About 0.6% of the sample comes from the top ten. CDR1 and CDR2, looked up from the germline V gene, are LGHNA and YSLEER. From the cysteine up to the phenylalanine, the CDR3 has a length of 13 residues. Here the CDR3 DNA is all that survives: 39 bases in frame from base 1. The germline ends are 7 bases apart after V is trimmed by 1 base and J by 4 bases.

These data originate in a study of T cell changes during pregnancy in multiple sclerosis (dated by TCRdb to between 2018 and 2021). Study-wide context: The study examined how the T cell repertoire changed over the course of pregnancy in women with multiple sclerosis.

This clonotype was sampled from a female donor with multiple sclerosis, enrolled in a pregnancy study. Sequenced material: CD4+ T cells from peripheral blood mononuclear cells, taken in the second trimester of pregnancy. The chain is encoded by TRBV4-3 joined to TRBJ1-1; no D gene call is confident. The CDR3 protein: CASSQGRGTEAFF. The sequenced DNA is TGCGCCAGCAGCCAAGGGAGAGGCACTGAAGCTTTCTTT.